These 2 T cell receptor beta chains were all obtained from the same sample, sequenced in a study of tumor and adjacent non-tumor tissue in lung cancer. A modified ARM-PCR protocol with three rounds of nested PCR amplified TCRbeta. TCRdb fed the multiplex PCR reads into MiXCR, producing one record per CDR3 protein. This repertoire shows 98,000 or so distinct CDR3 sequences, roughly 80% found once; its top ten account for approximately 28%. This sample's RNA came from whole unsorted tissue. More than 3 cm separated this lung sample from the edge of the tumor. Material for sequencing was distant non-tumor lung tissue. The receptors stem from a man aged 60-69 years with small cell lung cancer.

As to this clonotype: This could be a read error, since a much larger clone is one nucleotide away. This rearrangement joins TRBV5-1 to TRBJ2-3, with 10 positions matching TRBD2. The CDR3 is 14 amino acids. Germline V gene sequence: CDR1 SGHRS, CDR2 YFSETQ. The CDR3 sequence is CSSSLLAGVNTQYF. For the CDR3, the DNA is TGCTCCAGCAGCTTGCTAGCGGGGGTGAATACGCAGTATTTT.

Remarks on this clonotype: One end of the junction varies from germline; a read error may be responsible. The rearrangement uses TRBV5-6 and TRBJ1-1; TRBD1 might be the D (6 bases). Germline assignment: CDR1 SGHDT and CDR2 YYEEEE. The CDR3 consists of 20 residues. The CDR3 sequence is CAISLALGGGQGRLEAEAFF. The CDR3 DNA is TGTGCCATCAGCTTGGCCCTTGGGGGCGGCCAAGGGCGACTTGAGGCTGAAGCTTTCTTT.